Each of the 18 T cell receptor beta chains below was sequenced from the same sample in a study of blood T cell repertoires in COVID-19. The table came from immunoSEQ multiplex PCR; TCRdb's copy has only in-frame clones and leaves some out. The sample lists about 270,000 clones; around nine tenths were seen once. The sequencing input was peripheral blood. These receptors all stem from a woman in her 70s with COVID-19, enrolled during active disease.

The chain joins TRBV19 to TRBJ2-5; 8 nucleotides agree with TRBD2. This CDR3 spans 16 amino acids. V lost 4 bases and J lost 5; bases outside the gene matches: 12. CDR1 and CDR2 from the germline V gene are LNHDA and SQIVND (reference sequence). The CDR3 spells CASSTTGTSLVETQYF. The CDR3 coding sequence is TGTGCCAGTAGTACTACCGGGACTAGTCTCGTCGAGACCCAGTACTTC.

The chain couples TRBV5-8 to TRBJ2-1; D may be TRBD1 (6 bases). CDR3 length: 15 residues. Germline CDR1 is SGHTS and CDR2 is YDEGEE. V was clipped by 0 bases and J by 2 bases, with 9 bases between them. CDR3 coding DNA: TGTGCCAGCAGCTTGGGTCCAGGGGCCTACAATGAGCAGTTCTTC. Protein: CASSLGPGAYNEQFF.

V is TRBV28 and J is TRBJ1-2, with a weak D call TRBD1 (5 bases). Germline V gene lookup returns CDR1 MDHEN and CDR2 SYDVKM. The CDR3 spans 13 residues. Trimming left V 2 bases short and J 5 bases short, with 9 bases between. CDR3 coding DNA: TGTGCCAGCAGTTTAGGGGCAGGGTATGGCTACACCTTC. The encoded protein is CASSLGAGYGYTF.

The chain couples TRBV15 to TRBJ2-7; TRBD2 might be the D (5 bases). This CDR3 has 12 amino acids. Trimming pared 3 bases from V and 9 bases from J, leaving 12 bases between. Per the germline V gene, CDR1 is LNHNV and CDR2 is YYDKDF (reference sequence). CDR3 in DNA: TGTGCCACCAGCAGTGGAGAGGGCGGGCAGTACTTC. Its protein is CATSSGEGGQYF.

The J gene is TRBJ2-3, the V gene TRBV6-2 or TRBV6-3; D remains unclear. The germline V gene has CDR1 MNHEY and CDR2 SVGEGT. Trimming stripped 6 bases from V and 5 bases from J, with 12 bases between. This CDR3 region has 13 residues. CDR3 bases: TGTGCCAGCAGCCCCATCCCGAGAGATACGCAGTATTTT. It is translated as CASSPIPRDTQYF.

The J gene is TRBJ1-2, the V gene TRBV6-2 or TRBV6-3; D remains unclear. V was pared by 7 bases and J by 3 bases, with 15 bases between. There are 14 residues in the CDR3. Germline values: CDR1 MNHEY, CDR2 SVGEGT. This chain's CDR3 is CASTPLRPYYGYTF. The CDR3 DNA reads as TGTGCCAGCACCCCTCTGAGGCCCTACTATGGCTACACCTTC.

The chain carries TRBV6-5 and TRBJ1-1; D is ambiguous. The CDR3 extends over 13 amino acids. The V gene lost 6 bases and the J gene lost 1 base, with 9 bases spanning the gap. Germline assignment: CDR1 MNHEY and CDR2 SVGAGI. This CDR3 reads CASRNRQNTEAFF. The CDR3 coding sequence is TGTGCCAGCAGGAACAGACAGAACACTGAAGCTTTCTTT.

This chain joins TRBV10-3 and TRBJ1-1; 8 bases match TRBD1. Losses at the gene ends were 5 bases for V and 3 bases for J; bases not matched to a gene: 5. Germline V gene data show CDR1 as ENHRY and CDR2 as SYGVKD. The CDR3 has 14 amino acids. CDR3 DNA sequence: TGTGCCATCAGTAAGGACAGGGACGACACTGAAGCTTTCTTT. This translates into CAISKDRDDTEAFF.

This clone was detected only a few times. This chain links TRBV10-2 with TRBJ1-2; D is unclear. The V gene lost 3 bases and the J gene lost 2 bases, with 7 bases spanning the gap. The CDR3 runs 13 residues. Per germline, CDR1 WSHSY and CDR2 SAAADI. CDR3 nucleotides: TGCGCCAGCAGTGACCAGGTGAACTATGGCTACACCTTC. It yields the protein CASSDQVNYGYTF.

The chain links TRBV9 to TRBJ2-2; a weak D match, TRBD1 (6 bases). The germline V gene has CDR1 SGDLS and CDR2 YYNGEE. CDR3 length: 15 amino acids. Between the trimmed V and J ends, which lost 2 bases and 4 bases, there was a span of 12 bases. CDR3 protein: CASSVEGGGTGELFF. DNA for the CDR3: TGTGCCAGCAGCGTTGAAGGGGGTGGCACCGGGGAGCTGTTTTTT.

The chain employs TRBV7-2 and TRBJ1-6; D possibly corresponds to TRBD1 (6 bases). V shed 5 bases and J shed 0 bases, with 11 bases lying between them. The length of the CDR3 is 16 residues. The V gene's germline CDR1 is SGHTA and CDR2 FQGNSA. DNA for the CDR3: TGTGCCAGCAGCGTTGGACAGTCCTCCTATAATTCACCCCTCCACTTT. Encoded protein: CASSVGQSSYNSPLHF.

The table lists this clone with a count of one. This sequence joins TRBV28 and TRBJ1-1; unclear D gene. Germline loops: CDR1 MDHEN, CDR2 SYDVKM. V was trimmed by 1 base and J by 0 bases, leaving 18 bases between them. The CDR3 runs to 18 residues. CDR3 sequence reads: CASSLLLSSFQVNTEAFF. The CDR3, as DNA: TGTGCCAGCAGTTTATTGTTGAGTTCTTTCCAGGTGAACACTGAAGCTTTCTTT. Complete variable domain (other parts from reference TRBV28 and TRBJ1-1): DVKVTQSSRYLVKRTGEKVFLECVQDMDHENMFWYRQDPGLGLRLIYFSYDVKMKEKGDIPEGYSVSREKKERFSLILESASTNQTSMYLCASSLLLSSFQVNTEAFFGQGTRLTVV.

The J gene is TRBJ2-5, the V gene TRBV24-1; D unclear. The CDR3 runs 13 residues. Looked up from germline, CDR1 is KGHDR and CDR2 is SFDVKD. V was cut by 6 bases and J by 2 bases, with 9 bases left in between. The CDR3 reads CATSKKQQETQYF. CDR3 DNA: TGTGCCACCAGTAAGAAACAGCAAGAGACCCAGTACTTC.

The chain joins TRBV2 to TRBJ1-5, with TRBD1 matching 10 bases. Per the germline V gene, CDR1 is SNHLY and CDR2 is FYNNEI. Trimming at V came to 6 bases and at J to 4 bases, leaving 3 bases not matched to a gene. The CDR3 is made up of 14 amino acids. CDR3 sequence: CASSLGQGNQPQHF. The CDR3 DNA reads as TGTGCCAGCAGCTTGGGACAGGGGAATCAGCCCCAGCATTTT.

This rearrangement joins TRBV6-6 to TRBJ1-1; 7 bases are shared with TRBD1. CDR1 and CDR2 from the germline V gene are MNHNY and SVGAGI (reference sequence). The CDR3 is made up of 15 amino acids. V was pared by 2 bases and J by 4 bases, with 7 bases of the junction left unmatched. The DNA for the CDR3 is TGTGCCAGCAGTTACGGGGAGACAGGGCGCACTGAAGCTTTCTTT. This gives the protein CASSYGETGRTEAFF.

The V and J genes are TRBV21-1 and TRBJ1-2; the listed D gene, TRBD1, was not tested against the DNA. TRBV21-1 is a pseudogene. The CDR3 sequence is 15 residues long. DNA of the CDR3: TGTGCCAGCAGCCTCCTCCGGGACAGGCCCGATGGCTACACCTTC. Its translation is CASSLLRDRPDGYTF.

The chain employs TRBV2 and TRBJ2-2; a possible D gene is TRBD1 (5 bases). This CDR3 spans 14 amino acids. The V gene's germline CDR1 is SNHLY and CDR2 FYNNEI. V lost 10 bases, J lost 4 bases, and 16 bases lay in between. The CDR3 here is CATSLSRGTGELFF. The CDR3 DNA sequence: TGTGCCACCTCCTTAAGTAGGGGCACCGGGGAGCTGTTTTTT. Variable domain in full (rest from reference TRBV2 and TRBJ2-2): EPEVTQTPSHQVTQMGQEVILRCVPISNHLYFYWYRQILGQKVEFLVSFYNNEISEKSEIFDDQFSVERPDGSNFTLKIRSTKLEDSAMYFCATSLSRGTGELFFGEGSRLTVL.

The CDR3 DNA follows: TGTGCCAGCAGCGTATCGTTTAGCGGACACACAGATACGCAGTATTTT. This codes for CASSVSFSGHTDTQYF. This chain links TRBV9 with TRBJ2-3; tentative D call: TRBD2 (6 bases). The CDR3 contains 16 residues. Deletions cut 1 base from V and 2 bases from J, with 14 bases between. CDR1 is SGDLS and CDR2 is YYNGEE in the germline V gene.